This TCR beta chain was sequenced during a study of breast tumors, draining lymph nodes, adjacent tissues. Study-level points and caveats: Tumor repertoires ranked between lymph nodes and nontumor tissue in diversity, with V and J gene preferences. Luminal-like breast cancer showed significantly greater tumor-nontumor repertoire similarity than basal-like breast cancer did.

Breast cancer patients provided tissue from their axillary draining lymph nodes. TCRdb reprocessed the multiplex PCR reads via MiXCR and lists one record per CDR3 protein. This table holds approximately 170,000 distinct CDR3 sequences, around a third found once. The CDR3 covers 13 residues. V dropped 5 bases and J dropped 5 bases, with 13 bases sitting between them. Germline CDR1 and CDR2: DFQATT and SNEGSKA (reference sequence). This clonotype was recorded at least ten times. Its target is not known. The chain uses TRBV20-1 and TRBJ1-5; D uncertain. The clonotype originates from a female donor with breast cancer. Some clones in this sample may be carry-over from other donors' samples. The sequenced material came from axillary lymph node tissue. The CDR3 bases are TGCAGTGCTTCGGTCCCGGGAGATCAGCCCCAGCATTTT. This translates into CSASVPGDQPQHF.